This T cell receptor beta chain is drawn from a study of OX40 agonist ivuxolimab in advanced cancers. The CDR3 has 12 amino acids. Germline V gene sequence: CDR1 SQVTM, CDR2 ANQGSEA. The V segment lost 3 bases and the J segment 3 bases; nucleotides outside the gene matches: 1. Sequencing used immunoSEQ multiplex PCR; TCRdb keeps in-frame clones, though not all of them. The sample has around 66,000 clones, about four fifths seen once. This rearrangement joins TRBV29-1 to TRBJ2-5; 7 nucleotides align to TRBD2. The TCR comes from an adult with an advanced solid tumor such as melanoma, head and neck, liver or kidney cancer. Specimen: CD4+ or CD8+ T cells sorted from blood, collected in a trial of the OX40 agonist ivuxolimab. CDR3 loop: CSVEGGEETQYF. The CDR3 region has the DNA TGCAGCGTTGAGGGGGGGGAAGAGACCCAGTACTTC.